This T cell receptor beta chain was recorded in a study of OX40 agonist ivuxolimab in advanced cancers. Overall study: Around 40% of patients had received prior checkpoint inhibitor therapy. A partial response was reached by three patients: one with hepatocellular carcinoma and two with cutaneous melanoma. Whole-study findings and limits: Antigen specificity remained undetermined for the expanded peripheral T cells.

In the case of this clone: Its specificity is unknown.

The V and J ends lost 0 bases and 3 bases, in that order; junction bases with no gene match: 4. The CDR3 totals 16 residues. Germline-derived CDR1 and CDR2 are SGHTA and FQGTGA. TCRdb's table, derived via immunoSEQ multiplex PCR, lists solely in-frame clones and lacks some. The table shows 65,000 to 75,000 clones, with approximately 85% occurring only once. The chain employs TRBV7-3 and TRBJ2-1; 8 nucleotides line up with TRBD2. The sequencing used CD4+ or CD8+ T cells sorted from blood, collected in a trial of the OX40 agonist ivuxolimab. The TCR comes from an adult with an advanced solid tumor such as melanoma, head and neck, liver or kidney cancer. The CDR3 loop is CASSLTGAGGYNEQFF. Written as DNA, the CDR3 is TGTGCCAGCAGCTTAACAGGTGCGGGAGGCTACAATGAGCAGTTCTTC.